This T cell receptor (beta chain) was recorded in a study of blood T cell repertoires in COVID-19. Study as a whole: Sites in the United States, Italy and Spain provided acute and convalescent COVID-19 samples.

V lost 3 bases and J lost 9; bases outside the gene matches: 4. CDR1 is SGHAT and CDR2 is FQNNGV in the germline V gene. The CDR3 spans 13 residues. The data were produced by immunoSEQ multiplex PCR, yet TCRdb's version contains in-frame clones alone and is incomplete. Among some 240,000 clones, roughly 80% were seen once, and the ten largest hold roughly 5.5%. The sample was peripheral blood. This receptor was obtained from a woman aged 70 to 79 with COVID-19, enrolled during active disease. The chain employs TRBV11-2 and TRBJ2-1; 8 bases map to TRBD1. The CDR3 DNA reads as TGTGCCAGCAGCTTCAGGGGGCAGGGTGAGCAGTTCTTC. Protein: CASSFRGQGEQFF. The variable domain in full, with the rest retrieved from reference TRBV11-2 and TRBJ2-1, is EAGVAQSPRYKIIEKRQSVAFWCNPISGHATLYWYQQILGQGPKLLIQFQNNGVVDDSQLPKDRFSAERLKGVDSTLKIQPAKLEDSAVYLCASSFRGQGEQFFGPGTRLTVL.